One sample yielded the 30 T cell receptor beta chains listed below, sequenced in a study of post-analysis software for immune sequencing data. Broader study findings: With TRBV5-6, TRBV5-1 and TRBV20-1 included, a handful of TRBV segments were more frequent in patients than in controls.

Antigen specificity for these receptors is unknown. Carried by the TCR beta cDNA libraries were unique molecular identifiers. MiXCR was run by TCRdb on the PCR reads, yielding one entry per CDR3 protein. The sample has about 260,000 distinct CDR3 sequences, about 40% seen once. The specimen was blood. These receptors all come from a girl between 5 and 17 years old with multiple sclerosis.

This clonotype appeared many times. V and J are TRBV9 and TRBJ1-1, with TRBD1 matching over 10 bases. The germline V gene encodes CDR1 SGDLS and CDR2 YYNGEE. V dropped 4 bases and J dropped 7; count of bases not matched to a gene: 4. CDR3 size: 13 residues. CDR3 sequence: CASSSGQGVEAFF. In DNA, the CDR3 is TGTGCCAGCAGCTCCGGACAGGGGGTTGAAGCTTTCTTT.

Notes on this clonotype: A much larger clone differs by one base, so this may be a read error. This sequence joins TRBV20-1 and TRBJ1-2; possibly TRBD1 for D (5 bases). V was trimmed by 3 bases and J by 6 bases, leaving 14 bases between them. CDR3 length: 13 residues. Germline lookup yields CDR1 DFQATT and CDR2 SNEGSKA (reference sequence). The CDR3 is CSARWATGHGYTF. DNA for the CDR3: TGCAGTGCTAGGTGGGCCACGGGGCATGGCTACACCTTC.

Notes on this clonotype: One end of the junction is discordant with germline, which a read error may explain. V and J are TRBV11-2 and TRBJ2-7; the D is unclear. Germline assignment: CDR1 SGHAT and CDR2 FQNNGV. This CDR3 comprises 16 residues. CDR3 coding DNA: TGTGCCGGCAGCTTGGGATCTCCTCGAGACTCCTACGAGCAGTACTTC. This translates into CAGSLGSPRDSYEQYF.

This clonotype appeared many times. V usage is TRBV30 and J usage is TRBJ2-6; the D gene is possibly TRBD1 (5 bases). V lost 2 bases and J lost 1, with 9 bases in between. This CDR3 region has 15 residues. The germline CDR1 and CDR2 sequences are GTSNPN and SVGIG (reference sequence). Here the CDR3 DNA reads TGTGCCTGGAGTCCGAAGGGGTCTGGGGCCAACGTCCTGACTTTC. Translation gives CAWSPKGSGANVLTF.

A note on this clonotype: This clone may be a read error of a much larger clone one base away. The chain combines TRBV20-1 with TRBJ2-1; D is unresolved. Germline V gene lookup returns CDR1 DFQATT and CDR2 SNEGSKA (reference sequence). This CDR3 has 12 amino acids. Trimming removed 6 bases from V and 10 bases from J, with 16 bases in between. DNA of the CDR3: TGCAGTGCCACGTGCGGCCCTAGAGAGCAGTTCTTC. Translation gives CSATCGPREQFF.

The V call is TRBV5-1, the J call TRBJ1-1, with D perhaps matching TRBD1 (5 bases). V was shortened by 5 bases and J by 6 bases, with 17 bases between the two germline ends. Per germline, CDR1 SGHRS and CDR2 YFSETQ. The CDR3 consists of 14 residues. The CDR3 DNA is TGCGCCAGCAGAGGGACCCCCGTGGAGGCTGAAGCTTTCTTT. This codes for CASRGTPVEAEAFF.

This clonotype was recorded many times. The CDR3 DNA reads TGCAGTGCTTACAACCGGGACAGGGGGCGAAATCAGCCCCAGCATTTT. Amino acid sequence: CSAYNRDRGRNQPQHF. The genes are TRBV20-1 and TRBJ1-5; 12 bases are a match to TRBD1. Trimming at V came to 5 bases and at J to 4 bases, leaving 9 bases not matched to a gene. This CDR3 comprises 16 residues. The V gene's germline CDR1 is DFQATT and CDR2 SNEGSKA (reference sequence).

The CDR3 nucleotides read TGTGCCAGCAGTTTGAGTAGCGGGGAGCTGTTTTTT. Protein product: CASSLSSGELFF. The V call is TRBV12-3 or TRBV12-4, the J call TRBJ2-2; D uncertain. The germline V and J ends were trimmed by 3 bases and 7 bases, with 6 bases remaining between them. This CDR3 has 12 amino acids.

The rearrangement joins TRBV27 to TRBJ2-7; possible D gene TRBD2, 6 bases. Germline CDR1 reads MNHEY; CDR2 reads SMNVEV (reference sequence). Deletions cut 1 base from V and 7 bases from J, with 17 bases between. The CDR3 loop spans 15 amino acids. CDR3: CASSLFSGGLEEQYF. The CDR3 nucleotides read TGTGCCAGCAGTTTATTCTCAGGAGGGCTGGAGGAGCAGTACTTC.

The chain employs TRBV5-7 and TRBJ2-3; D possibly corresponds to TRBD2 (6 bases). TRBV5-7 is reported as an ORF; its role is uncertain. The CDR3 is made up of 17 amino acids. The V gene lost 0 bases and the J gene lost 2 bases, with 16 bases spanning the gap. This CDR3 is CASSLAAAGKTTDTQYF. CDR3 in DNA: TGTGCCAGCAGCTTGGCGGCAGCGGGTAAGACCACAGATACGCAGTATTTT.

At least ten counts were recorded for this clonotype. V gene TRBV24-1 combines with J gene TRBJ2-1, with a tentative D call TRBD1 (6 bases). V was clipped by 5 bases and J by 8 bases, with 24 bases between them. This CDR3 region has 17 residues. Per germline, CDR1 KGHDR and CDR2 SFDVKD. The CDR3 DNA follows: TGTGCCACCAGTGCCTCCTTACAGGGAAGGCTGCGTGATGAGCAGTTCTTC. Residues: CATSASLQGRLRDEQFF.

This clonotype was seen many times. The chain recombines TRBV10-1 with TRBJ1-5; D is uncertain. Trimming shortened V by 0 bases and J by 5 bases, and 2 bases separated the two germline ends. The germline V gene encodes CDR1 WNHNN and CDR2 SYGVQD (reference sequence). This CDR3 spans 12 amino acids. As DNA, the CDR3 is TGCGCCAGCAGTGAGTCGGATCAGCCCCAGCATTTT. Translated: CASSESDQPQHF.

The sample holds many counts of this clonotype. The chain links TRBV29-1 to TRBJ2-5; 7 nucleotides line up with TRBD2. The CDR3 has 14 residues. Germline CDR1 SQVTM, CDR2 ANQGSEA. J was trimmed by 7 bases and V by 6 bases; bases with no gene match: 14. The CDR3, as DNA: TGCAGCGTCCACACTAGCGTTGCACGTGGGACCCAGTACTTC. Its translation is CSVHTSVARGTQYF.

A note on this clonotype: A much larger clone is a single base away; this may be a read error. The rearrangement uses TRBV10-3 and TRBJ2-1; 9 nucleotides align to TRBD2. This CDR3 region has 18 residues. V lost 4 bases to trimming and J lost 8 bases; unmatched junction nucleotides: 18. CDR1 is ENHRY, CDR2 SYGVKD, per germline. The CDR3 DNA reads TGTGCCATCAGTGCGTCTTATACGGTAGCGGGGGCCCAGGATGAGCAGTTCTTC. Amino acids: CAISASYTVAGAQDEQFF.

This CDR3 is CASSLGPTEAYEQYF. CDR3 sequence (DNA): TGCGCCAGCAGCTTGGGACCGACGGAAGCCTACGAGCAGTACTTC. V gene TRBV5-1 combines with J gene TRBJ2-5; D unclear. The assigned J gene may be wrong: the sequence end matches TRBJ2-7 better. The CDR3 is made up of 15 amino acids. Germline V CDR1 and CDR2: SGHRS, YFSETQ.

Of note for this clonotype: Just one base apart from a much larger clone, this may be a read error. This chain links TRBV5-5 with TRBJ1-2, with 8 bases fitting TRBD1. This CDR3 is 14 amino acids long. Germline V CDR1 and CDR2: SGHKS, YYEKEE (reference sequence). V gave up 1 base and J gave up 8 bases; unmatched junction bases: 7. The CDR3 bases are TGTGCCAGCAGCTTGAACAGGGGGGATAGCGGCTACACCTTC. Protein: CASSLNRGDSGYTF.

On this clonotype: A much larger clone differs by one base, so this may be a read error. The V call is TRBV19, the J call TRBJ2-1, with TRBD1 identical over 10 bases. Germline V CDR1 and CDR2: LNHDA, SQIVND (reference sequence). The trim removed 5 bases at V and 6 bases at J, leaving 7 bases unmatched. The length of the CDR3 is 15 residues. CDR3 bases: TGTGCCAGTAGTGTCGGGACAGGGGTGGGCAATGAGCAGTTCTTC. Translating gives CASSVGTGVGNEQFF.

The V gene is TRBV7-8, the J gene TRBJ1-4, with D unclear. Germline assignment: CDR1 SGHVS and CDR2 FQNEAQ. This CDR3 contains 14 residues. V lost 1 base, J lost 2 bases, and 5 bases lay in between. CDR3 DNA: TGTGCCAGCAGCTTAGGACCGACTAATGAAAAACTGTTTTTT. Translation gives CASSLGPTNEKLFF.

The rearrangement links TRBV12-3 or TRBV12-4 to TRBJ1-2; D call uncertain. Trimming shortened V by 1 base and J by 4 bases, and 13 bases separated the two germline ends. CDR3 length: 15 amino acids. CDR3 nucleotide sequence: TGTGCCAGCAGTTTAGTAGGGAGTTGGAGCTATGGCTACACCTTC. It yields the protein CASSLVGSWSYGYTF.

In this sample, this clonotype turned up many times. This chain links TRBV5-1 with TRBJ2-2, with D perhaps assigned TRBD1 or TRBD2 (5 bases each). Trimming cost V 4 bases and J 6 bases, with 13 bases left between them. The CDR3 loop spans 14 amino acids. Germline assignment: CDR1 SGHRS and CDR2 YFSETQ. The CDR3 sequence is CASSPGPGPGELFF. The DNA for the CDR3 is TGCGCCAGCAGCCCGGGACCGGGTCCCGGGGAGCTGTTTTTT.

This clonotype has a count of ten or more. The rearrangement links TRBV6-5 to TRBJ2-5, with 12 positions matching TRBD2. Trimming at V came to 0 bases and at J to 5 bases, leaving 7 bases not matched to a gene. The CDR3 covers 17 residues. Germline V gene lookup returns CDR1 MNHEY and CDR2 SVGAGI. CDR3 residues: CASSYSLAGGRMETQYF. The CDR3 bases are TGTGCCAGCAGTTACTCGCTAGCGGGGGGGAGAATGGAGACCCAGTACTTC.

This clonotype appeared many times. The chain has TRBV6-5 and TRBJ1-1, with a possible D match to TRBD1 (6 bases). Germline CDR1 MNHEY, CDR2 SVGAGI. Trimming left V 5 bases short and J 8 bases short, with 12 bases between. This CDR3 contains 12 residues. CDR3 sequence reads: CASSPSGTEAFF. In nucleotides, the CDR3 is TGTGCCAGCAGTCCTTCCGGGACAGAAGCTTTCTTT.

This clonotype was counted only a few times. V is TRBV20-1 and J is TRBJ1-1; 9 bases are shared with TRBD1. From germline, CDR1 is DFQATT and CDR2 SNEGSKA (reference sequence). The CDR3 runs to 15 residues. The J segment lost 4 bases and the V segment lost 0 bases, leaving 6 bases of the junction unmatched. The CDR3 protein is CSARDNRGPGTEAFF. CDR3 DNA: TGCAGTGCTAGAGATAACAGGGGGCCAGGCACTGAAGCTTTCTTT.

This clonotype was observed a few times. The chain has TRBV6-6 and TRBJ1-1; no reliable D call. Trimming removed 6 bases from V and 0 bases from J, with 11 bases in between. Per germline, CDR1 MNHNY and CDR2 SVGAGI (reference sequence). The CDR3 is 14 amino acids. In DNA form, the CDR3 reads TGTGCCAGCAGCCGAAGTGCTATGAACACTGAAGCTTTCTTT. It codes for CASSRSAMNTEAFF.

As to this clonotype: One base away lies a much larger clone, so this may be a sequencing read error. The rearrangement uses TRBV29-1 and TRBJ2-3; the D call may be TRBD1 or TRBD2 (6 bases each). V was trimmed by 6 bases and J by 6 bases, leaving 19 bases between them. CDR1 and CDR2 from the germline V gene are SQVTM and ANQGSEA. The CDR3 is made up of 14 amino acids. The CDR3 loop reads CSVRLDRRGDTQYF. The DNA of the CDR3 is TGCAGCGTCCGCTTGGACAGACGGGGGGATACGCAGTATTTT.

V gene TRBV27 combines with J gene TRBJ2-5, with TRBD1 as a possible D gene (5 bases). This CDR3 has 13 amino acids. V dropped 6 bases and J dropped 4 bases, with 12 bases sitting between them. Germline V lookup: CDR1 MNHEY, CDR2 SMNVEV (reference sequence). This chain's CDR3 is CASSRQFLETQYF. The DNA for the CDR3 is TGTGCCAGCAGCCGACAGTTCCTAGAGACCCAGTACTTC.

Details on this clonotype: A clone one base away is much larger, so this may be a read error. The CDR3 DNA is TGTGCCAGCAGCTCGGACGAGGGACCAGCGTACTTC. This encodes CASSSDEGPAYF. The chain links TRBV5-6 to TRBJ2-7; TRBD1 or TRBD2 may be the D gene (5 bases each). Germline-derived CDR1 and CDR2 are SGHDT and YYEEEE. The CDR3 contains 12 residues. V gave up 3 bases and J gave up 12 bases, with 16 bases separating them.

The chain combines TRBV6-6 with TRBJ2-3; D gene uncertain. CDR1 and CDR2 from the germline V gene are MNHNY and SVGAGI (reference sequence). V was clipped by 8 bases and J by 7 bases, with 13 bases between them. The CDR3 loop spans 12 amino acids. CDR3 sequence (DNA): TGTGCCAGCTCTAAATGGGGTAATACGCAGTATTTT. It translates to CASSKWGNTQYF.

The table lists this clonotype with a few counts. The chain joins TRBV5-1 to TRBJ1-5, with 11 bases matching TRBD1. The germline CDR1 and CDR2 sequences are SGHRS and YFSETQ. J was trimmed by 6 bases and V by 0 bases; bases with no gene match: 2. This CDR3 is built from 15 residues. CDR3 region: CASSLGTGGGQPQHF. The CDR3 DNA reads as TGCGCCAGCAGCTTGGGGACAGGGGGCGGTCAGCCCCAGCATTTT.

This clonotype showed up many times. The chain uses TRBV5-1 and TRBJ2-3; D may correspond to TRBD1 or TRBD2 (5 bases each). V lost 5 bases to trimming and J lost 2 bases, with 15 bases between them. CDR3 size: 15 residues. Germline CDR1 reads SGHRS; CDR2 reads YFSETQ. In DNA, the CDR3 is TGCGCCAGCAGTCCGGGACGGGTTTTCACAGATACGCAGTATTTT. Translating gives CASSPGRVFTDTQYF.